The present T cell receptor (beta chain) was sequenced within a study of cytomegalovirus exposure and HLA in healthy donors. Study-level points and caveats: A highly shared variant cluster was judged a likely technical artifact. Available immune exposure information covered CMV serostatus only. There were about 160 TCR beta chains listed as cytomegalovirus-associated. The HLA-A and HLA-B alleles of most subjects were reportedly predicted accurately from TCR beta sequences.

The primer mix had 60 Vbeta and 13 Jbeta primers. Here immunoSEQ multiplex PCR was the method, and the copy in TCRdb shows in-frame clones only, minus some. Of roughly 70,000 clones listed, around 77% are singletons. A note on this clone: Its antigen is as yet unknown.

Germline V gene data show CDR1 as SGHDT and CDR2 as YYEEEE. The CDR3 contains 14 residues. Trimming pared 0 bases from V and 3 bases from J, leaving 6 bases between. V and J are TRBV5-6 and TRBJ1-4; D unclear. The clonotype comes from a man over 45 in good health and CMV-seronegative. Sequencing used PBMCs. The CDR3 sequence: CASSLGRSNEKLFF. The CDR3 coding sequence is TGTGCCAGCAGCTTGGGCAGGTCTAATGAAAAACTGTTTTTT.